The rows below give T cell receptor beta chains drawn from one sample of a study of OX40 agonist ivuxolimab in advanced cancers. TCRdb's table, derived via immunoSEQ multiplex PCR, lists solely in-frame clones and lacks some. The sample holds nearly 110,000 clones, approximately 89% seen once. The sample was CD4+ or CD8+ T cells sorted from blood, taken in a trial of the OX40 agonist ivuxolimab. These TCRs come from an adult with an advanced solid tumor such as melanoma, head and neck, liver or kidney cancer. Both conserved end residues are part of each CDR3. D genes are given only for firm matches. Only part of the rows carry a size: once, few, many, or a class if the clone is expanded.

v_call	clone_size	d_call	j_call	cdr3_aa	cdr3_nt
TRBV2	.	TRBD1	TRBJ1-5	CATRQGMSQPQHF	TGTGCCACTCGACAGGGGATGAGTCAGCCCCAGCATTTT
TRBV7-3	.	TRBD1	TRBJ1-1	CASSRMGQGISNTEAFF	TGTGCCAGCAGCCGAATGGGACAGGGTATATCGAACACTGAAGCTTTCTTT
TRBV6-5	.	.	TRBJ2-1	CASSYGTPSSYNEQFF	TGTGCCAGCAGTTACGGGACACCGAGCTCCTACAATGAGCAGTTCTTC
TRBV11-2	.	TRBD1	TRBJ2-1	CASSLVGDRYNEQFF	TGTGCCAGCAGCTTAGTGGGGGACAGGTACAATGAGCAGTTCTTC
TRBV7-9	.	TRBD2	TRBJ2-1	CASSPAVVAGNYNEQFF	TGTGCCAGCAGCCCCGCCGTGGTAGCGGGAAACTACAATGAGCAGTTCTTC
TRBV5-4	.	TRBD2	TRBJ2-1	CASSPAGTSGSQGTYNEQFF	TGTGCCAGCAGTCCGGCCGGGACTAGCGGGAGTCAAGGAACCTACAATGAGCAGTTCTTC
TRBV4-1	.	.	TRBJ1-1	CASSQDAGNTEAFF	TGCGCCAGCAGCCAAGATGCGGGGAACACTGAAGCTTTCTTT
TRBV9	once	.	TRBJ2-7	CASSRGLSYEQYF	TGTGCCAGCAGTCGGGGACTGTCCTACGAGCAGTACTTC
TRBV6-6	.	.	TRBJ1-1	CASSYPSWAEAFF	TGTGCCAGCAGTTACCCAAGCTGGGCTGAAGCTTTCTTT
TRBV28	.	.	TRBJ1-2	CASSFGSPYGYTF	TGTGCCAGCAGTTTCGGCAGCCCCTATGGCTACACCTTC
TRBV28	.	.	TRBJ2-1	CASSSTGFREQFF	TGTGCCAGCAGTTCAACAGGGTTTCGCGAGCAGTTCTTC
TRBV5-6	.	.	TRBJ2-7	CASSLGPGVRRRTYEQYF	TGTGCCAGCAGCTTGGGGCCCGGGGTACGACGGAGAACCTACGAGCAGTACTTC
TRBV30	.	.	TRBJ1-4	CAWGSTTNEKLFF	TGTGCCTGGGGGTCCACAACTAATGAAAAACTGTTTTTT
TRBV28	.	.	TRBJ1-2	CASSPGGAYGYTF	TGTGCCAGCAGCCCGGGGGGTGCCTATGGCTACACCTTC
TRBV10-3	.	TRBD1	TRBJ1-5	CAISETDRGGNQPQHF	TGTGCCATCAGTGAGACGGACAGGGGAGGAAATCAGCCCCAGCATTTT
TRBV19	.	TRBD1	TRBJ2-1	CASRGQGEFF	TGTGCCAGTAGAGGGCAGGGGGAGTTCTTC
TRBV18	.	.	TRBJ2-3	CASSLLAETDTQYF	TGTGCCAGCTCACTGCTGGCAGAAACAGATACGCAGTATTTT
TRBV29-1	.	TRBD1	TRBJ1-2	CSCVQAGGGYTF	TGCAGCTGTGTGCAGGCAGGGGGCGGCTACACCTTC
TRBV5-1	.	TRBD1	TRBJ2-7	CASSSGQGAVEQYF	TGCGCCAGCAGCTCGGGACAGGGGGCGGTTGAGCAGTACTTC
TRBV6-5	.	.	TRBJ1-1	CASSSPGTVNTEAFF	TGTGCCAGCAGTTCCCCGGGGACCGTGAACACTGAAGCTTTCTTT
TRBV7-7	.	TRBD1	TRBJ2-2	CASSLQGAGTGELFF	TGTGCTAGCAGCTTGCAGGGGGCGGGCACCGGGGAGCTGTTTTTT
TRBV5-1	.	.	TRBJ2-7	CASSLVPGTQYEQYF	TGCGCCAGCAGCTTGGTTCCGGGGACGCAATACGAGCAGTACTTC
TRBV4-3	.	TRBD2	TRBJ2-3	CASKRTSGSSDTQYF	TGCGCCAGCAAGCGGACTAGCGGGAGTTCAGATACGCAGTATTTT
TRBV15	.	.	TRBJ2-1	CATSKRLTSSYNEQFF	TGTGCCACCAGCAAACGGTTGACGAGCTCCTACAATGAGCAGTTCTTC
TRBV6-6	.	.	TRBJ1-2	CASSMGRGYGYTF	TGTGCCAGCAGTATGGGCAGGGGATATGGCTACACCTTC
TRBV2	.	TRBD2	TRBJ2-3	CAPGEGLADKSSTDTQYF	TGTGCCCCAGGGGAGGGACTAGCGGATAAGTCTAGCACAGATACGCAGTATTTT
TRBV5-4	.	TRBD1	TRBJ1-2	CASSAGQGINYGYTF	TGTGCCAGCAGCGCGGGACAGGGGATTAACTATGGCTACACCTTC
TRBV19	.	.	TRBJ2-2	CASSKTTNLGELFF	TGTGCCAGTAGTAAGACTACCAACCTCGGGGAGCTGTTTTTT
TRBV29-1	.	TRBD2	TRBJ2-1	CSVGGSGGIYNEQFF	TGCAGCGTTGGAGGTAGCGGGGGGATCTACAATGAGCAGTTCTTC
TRBV10-1	once	TRBD1	TRBJ1-3	CASSDRGRNTIYF	TGCGCCAGCAGCGACAGGGGACGAAACACCATATATTTT
TRBV12-5	.	.	TRBJ2-7	CASGSGPTYEQYF	TGTGCTAGTGGTTCGGGACCAACCTACGAGCAGTACTTC
TRBV27	.	.	TRBJ1-5	CASSLRGLGVSDQPQHF	TGTGCCAGCAGTTTAAGGGGGTTGGGGGTATCGGATCAGCCCCAGCATTTT
TRBV27	.	TRBD1	TRBJ2-7	CASSSGPGQGPYEQYF	TGTGCCAGCAGTTCCGGACCGGGACAGGGGCCCTACGAGCAGTACTTC
TRBV2	.	TRBD2	TRBJ2-7	CARKTSGSYEQYF	TGTGCCAGGAAGACTAGCGGGTCCTACGAGCAGTACTTC
TRBV7-2	.	.	TRBJ2-3	CASSLARGSTDTQYF	TGTGCCAGCAGCTTAGCACGGGGAAGCACAGATACGCAGTATTTT
TRBV7-3	.	.	TRBJ1-6	CASSLAPAGSPLHF	TGTGCCAGCAGCTTAGCCCCCGCGGGTTCACCCCTCCACTTT
TRBV21-1	.	.	TRBJ2-3	CASSKCGLLFTQYF	TGTGCCAGCAGCAAATGTGGTCTTCTATTTACGCAGTATTTT
TRBV28	.	.	TRBJ1-2	CASTHLTIRDGYTF	TGTGCCAGCACCCACCTGACGATCAGGGATGGCTACACCTTC
TRBV5-1	once	.	TRBJ2-5	CASSFEGEETQYF	TGCGCCAGCAGCTTCGAGGGAGAAGAGACCCAGTACTTC
TRBV6-1	.	.	TRBJ1-5	CASRWGDPGPQHF	TGTGCCAGCAGGTGGGGAGACCCAGGGCCCCAGCATTTT
TRBV4-3	.	TRBD2	TRBJ2-1	CASSLDSGSSYNEQFF	TGCGCCAGCAGCCTTGATAGCGGGAGCTCCTACAATGAGCAGTTCTTC
TRBV6-4	once	.	TRBJ2-3	CASSEQATDTQYF	TGTGCCAGCAGTGAACAGGCCACAGATACGCAGTATTTT
TRBV30	.	.	TRBJ1-1	CAWSVRGRGDTEAFF	TGTGCCTGGAGTGTTCGGGGCCGTGGGGACACTGAAGCTTTCTTT